Listed here are 23 T cell receptor beta chains from one sample, sequenced in a study of blood T cell repertoires in COVID-19. Profiling relied on immunoSEQ multiplex PCR, and the TCRdb table lists in-frame clones only, not all of them. The sample includes approximately 180,000 clones, around 87% of them seen just once. The sequencing sample was made of peripheral blood. Receptors originate from a man aged 35-49 years with active or convalescent COVID-19.

V gene TRBV4-2 combines with J gene TRBJ1-2; D gene unclear. Trimming left V 0 bases short and J 5 bases short, with 13 bases between. The V gene's germline CDR1 is LGHNA and CDR2 YNFKEQ. The CDR3 sequence is 15 residues long. CDR3 protein: CASSQEDGVSYGYTF. In DNA form, the CDR3 reads TGTGCCAGCAGCCAAGAAGACGGGGTGAGTTATGGCTACACCTTC.

This clone was seen just once. The V gene is TRBV7-9, the J gene TRBJ2-3, with TRBD1 matching 9 bases. The germline V gene encodes CDR1 SEHNR and CDR2 FQNEAQ (reference sequence). With V trimmed by 4 bases and J by 10 bases, 18 bases remained unmatched. This CDR3 region has 17 residues. The DNA for the CDR3 is TGTGCCAGCAGCTACCTGGGACAGGGTGGGGTTAAAGGGGCGCAGTATTTT. Translation: CASSYLGQGGVKGAQYF.

The genes are TRBV10-1 and TRBJ1-5; D is unclear. Germline lookup yields CDR1 WNHNN and CDR2 SYGVQD (reference sequence). This CDR3 has 8 amino acids. V shed 10 bases and J shed 9 bases, with 4 bases lying between them. CDR3 region: CATGPQHF. The CDR3 DNA is TGCGCCACCGGGCCCCAGCATTTT.

The rearrangement uses TRBV2 and TRBJ1-6; possibly TRBD1 for D (6 bases). V was pared by 8 bases and J by 7 bases, with 15 bases between. From germline, CDR1 is SNHLY and CDR2 FYNNEI. This CDR3 is built from 14 residues. CDR3 region: CASSVGTLNSPLHF. The CDR3 nucleotides are TGTGCCAGCTCAGTCGGGACACTGAATTCACCCCTCCACTTT.

This chain joins TRBV3-1 (or the pseudogene TRBV3-2) and TRBJ1-6; 8 positions agree with TRBD1. V lost 1 base to trimming and J lost 7 bases; unmatched junction nucleotides: 3. In germline, CDR1 is LGHDT, CDR2 YNNKEL (reference sequence). CDR3 length: 15 amino acids. The CDR3 loop is CASSQGQGMNSPLHF. As DNA, the CDR3 is TGTGCCAGCAGCCAAGGACAGGGGATGAATTCACCCCTCCACTTT.

This rearrangement joins TRBV7-6 to TRBJ2-7; 10 positions match TRBD1. The CDR3 has 16 amino acids. Trimming cost V 6 bases and J 2 bases; bases outside gene matches: 10. CDR1 is SGHVS and CDR2 is FNYEAQ in the germline V gene. The CDR3 sequence is CASRITGTGVPYEQYF. CDR3 in DNA: TGTGCCAGCAGGATAACCGGGACAGGGGTACCCTACGAGCAGTACTTC.

The sample holds one count of this clone. The V call is TRBV12-3 or TRBV12-4, the J call TRBJ1-1; maybe TRBD1 (5 bases). CDR3 size: 13 residues. Trimming cost V 6 bases and J 7 bases, with 15 bases left between them. CDR3 loop: CASRKQEHYEAFF. The CDR3, as DNA: TGTGCCAGCAGAAAACAGGAGCACTATGAAGCTTTCTTT.

The genes are TRBV11-2 and TRBJ2-7; 9 bases line up with TRBD1. This CDR3 spans 16 amino acids. Trimming took 5 bases from V and 2 from J; bases not matched to a gene: 10. Per germline, CDR1 SGHAT and CDR2 FQNNGV. CDR3 nucleotide sequence: TGTGCCAGCAGCCGGACAGGGGAGTCGTGGACCTACGAGCAGTACTTC. Translation: CASSRTGESWTYEQYF. Using reference TRBV11-2 and TRBJ2-7 for the parts outside the CDR3, the full variable domain is EAGVAQSPRYKIIEKRQSVAFWCNPISGHATLYWYQQILGQGPKLLIQFQNNGVVDDSQLPKDRFSAERLKGVDSTLKIQPAKLEDSAVYLCASSRTGESWTYEQYFGPGTRLTVT.

The chain couples TRBV5-1 to TRBJ2-7; no firm D call. Germline V gene data show CDR1 as SGHRS and CDR2 as YFSETQ. The CDR3 is made up of 15 amino acids. Trimming pared 5 bases from V and 1 base from J, leaving 16 bases between. CDR3 bases: TGCGCCAGCAGTCCTGGAGCGAGTCGATCCTACGAGCAGTACTTC. Translated, it gives CASSPGASRSYEQYF.

The V gene is TRBV12-3 or TRBV12-4, the J gene TRBJ2-2, with 8 bases matching TRBD2. The ends lost 5 bases at V and 6 bases at J; junction bases unmatched: 2. CDR3 length: 13 amino acids. This chain's CDR3 is CASSPGGAGELFF. In DNA, the CDR3 is TGTGCCAGCAGTCCCGGGGGGGCCGGGGAGCTGTTTTTT.

This rearrangement joins TRBV29-1 to TRBJ2-5; the match to TRBD1 covers 11 bases. Trimming removed 4 bases from V and 4 bases from J; junction bases left unmatched: 5. The length of the CDR3 is 14 residues. Germline loops: CDR1 SQVTM, CDR2 ANQGSEA. CDR3 sequence reads: CSVADRGRGETQYF. DNA of the CDR3: TGCAGCGTTGCGGACAGGGGGCGCGGAGAGACCCAGTACTTC.

J is TRBJ1-2 and V is TRBV5-6; 7 bases map to TRBD1. J lost 1 base, V lost 4 bases, and 7 bases had no gene match. This CDR3 region has 15 residues. Germline assignment: CDR1 SGHDT and CDR2 YYEEEE. CDR3 sequence: CASSQRDRNNYGYTF. CDR3 nucleotides: TGTGCCAGCAGCCAACGGGACAGAAATAACTATGGCTACACCTTC.

V and J are TRBV27 and TRBJ2-3, with 9 bases aligning to TRBD2. Germline CDR1 is MNHEY and CDR2 is SMNVEV (reference sequence). This CDR3 is built from 17 residues. The ends lost 2 bases at V and 0 bases at J; junction bases unmatched: 6. The DNA of the CDR3 is TGTGCCAGCAGTTTAAATAGCGGGGGAACTAGCACAGATACGCAGTATTTT. Translation: CASSLNSGGTSTDTQYF.

This clone showed up many times. V and J are TRBV7-9 and TRBJ2-3; 7 nucleotides align to TRBD1. The length of the CDR3 is 15 residues. Germline trimming cut 4 bases from V and 1 base from J; bases unmatched to any gene: 5. CDR1 SEHNR and CDR2 FQNEAQ come from the germline V gene (reference sequence). The DNA of the CDR3 is TGTGCCAGCAGCTCTTATGGGACAGGCACAGATACGCAGTATTTT. This gives the protein CASSSYGTGTDTQYF. The full variable domain, with the rest looked up from reference TRBV7-9 and TRBJ2-3, is DTGVSQNPRHKITKRGQNVTFRCDPISEHNRLYWYRQTLGQGPEFLTYFQNEAQLEKSRLLSDRFSAERPKGSFSTLEIQRTEQGDSAMYLCASSSYGTGTDTQYFGPGTRLTVL.

The chain couples TRBV6-4 to TRBJ1-4; 11 nucleotides match TRBD1. Looked up from germline, CDR1 is MRHNA and CDR2 is SNTAGT. Losses at the gene ends were 7 bases for V and 4 bases for J; bases not matched to a gene: 17. The CDR3 is 19 residues long. CDR3 bases: TGTGCCAGCAAACTACAGGGACAGGGGGTAGATTTGTATAATGAAAAACTGTTTTTT. This encodes CASKLQGQGVDLYNEKLFF.

This chain uses TRBV12-5 with TRBJ1-5; TRBD1 is a possible D gene (6 bases). The germline V and J ends were trimmed by 3 bases and 0 bases, with 18 bases remaining between them. The CDR3 length is 18 residues. Germline V CDR1 and CDR2: LGHNT, FRNRAP. The CDR3 reads CASGFKQGTHDSNQPQHF. Written as DNA, the CDR3 is TGTGCTAGTGGTTTCAAGCAAGGGACACACGATAGCAATCAGCCCCAGCATTTT.

This clone was picked up one time. J is TRBJ1-2 and V is TRBV19; D is unresolved. The CDR3 extends over 12 amino acids. CDR1 is LNHDA and CDR2 is SQIVND in the germline V gene (reference sequence). Trimming cost V 6 bases and J 8 bases, with 13 bases left between them. CDR3 coding DNA: TGTGCCAGTAGAAAACAAACCAACGGCTACACCTTC. It specifies CASRKQTNGYTF.

V is TRBV5-5 and J is TRBJ2-7; D is possibly TRBD1 (6 bases). The CDR3 contains 16 residues. The V and J ends lost 0 bases and 4 bases respectively, with 17 bases between them. Germline V gives CDR1 SGHKS, CDR2 YYEKEE (reference sequence). CDR3 in DNA: TGTGCCAGCAGCTTGGGATTAGACAGGTTGACTTACGAGCAGTACTTC. This sequence encodes CASSLGLDRLTYEQYF.

Points on this clone: This sample includes further DNA sequences coding for the same CDR3. This chain joins TRBV12-3 or TRBV12-4 and TRBJ1-2, with D possibly TRBD1 on 6 matching bases. The CDR3 extends over 11 amino acids. Trimming took off 6 bases at V and 5 bases at J, with 7 bases between the two ends. The CDR3 protein is CASSTGYGYTF. The CDR3, as DNA: TGTGCCAGCAGCACAGGGTATGGCTACACCTTC.

This rearrangement joins TRBV19 to TRBJ1-2, with 7 positions matching TRBD1. V lost 7 bases and J lost 4; bases outside the gene matches: 12. Germline lookup yields CDR1 LNHDA and CDR2 SQIVND (reference sequence). CDR3 length equals 15 residues. This CDR3 is CASTPDRSFSYGYTF. The CDR3 DNA reads as TGTGCCAGTACCCCGGACAGGTCGTTTAGCTATGGCTACACCTTC.

The rearrangement joins TRBV2 to TRBJ2-1; D unresolved. CDR3 length equals 13 residues. Germline V gives CDR1 SNHLY, CDR2 FYNNEI. Trimming removed 0 bases from V and 7 bases from J, with 7 bases in between. DNA for the CDR3: TGTGCCAGCAGTGAAGCCTCGGGTAATGAGCAGTTCTTC. Its translation is CASSEASGNEQFF.

CDR3 nucleotide sequence: TGTGCCAGTAGTATGGCAGGGGGGACAACTAATGAAAAACTGTTTTTT. It specifies CASSMAGGTTNEKLFF. The chain is built from TRBV19 and TRBJ1-4; 7 positions agree with TRBD1. The V and J ends lost 3 bases and 0 bases, in that order; junction bases with no gene match: 4. Germline CDR1 and CDR2: LNHDA and SQIVND (reference sequence). This CDR3 has 16 residues.

The rearrangement joins TRBV4-2 to TRBJ2-1; 9 bases are a match to TRBD2. The CDR3 runs 13 residues. The J segment lost 9 bases and the V segment lost 2 bases, leaving 2 bases of the junction unmatched. The germline V gene encodes CDR1 LGHNA and CDR2 YNFKEQ. The CDR3 reads CASSQKAGGEQFF. Here the CDR3 DNA reads TGTGCCAGCAGCCAAAAAGCGGGGGGTGAGCAGTTCTTC.